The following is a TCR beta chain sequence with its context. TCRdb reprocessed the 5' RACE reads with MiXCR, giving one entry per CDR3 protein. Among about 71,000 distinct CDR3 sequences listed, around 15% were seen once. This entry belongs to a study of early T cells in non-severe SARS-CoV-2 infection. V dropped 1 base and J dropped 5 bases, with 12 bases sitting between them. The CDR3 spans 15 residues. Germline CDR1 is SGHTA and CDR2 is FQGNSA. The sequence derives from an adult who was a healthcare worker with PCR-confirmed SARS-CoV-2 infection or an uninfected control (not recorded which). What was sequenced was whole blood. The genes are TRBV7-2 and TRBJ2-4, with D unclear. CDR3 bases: TGTGCCAGCAGCTTAGATGTGGGAAGGGAAAACATTCAGTACTTC. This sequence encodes CASSLDVGRENIQYF.